The rows below give T cell receptor beta chains drawn from one sample of a study of blood T cell repertoires in COVID-19. The protocol was immunoSEQ multiplex PCR, while the TCRdb copy is restricted to in-frame clones and leaves out a portion. The table records more than 150,000 clones, around 87% of them present only once. Sequencing input: peripheral blood. The receptors stem from a woman aged 40 to 55 with acute or convalescent COVID-19. Both conserved end residues are part of each CDR3. D genes are given only for firm matches. A clone size is listed for some rows: how often the clone was seen (once, few, many), or a class if it is expanded.

TRBJ1-5 | TRBV25-1 | - | - | TGTGCCAGCACCAGTGGGCTTCATCAGCCCCAGCATTTT | CASTSGLHQPQHF
TRBJ2-2 | TRBV14 | TRBD2 | few | TGTGCCAGCAGCCTTCGTAGCGGGGGGGCCGGGGAGCTGTTTTTT | CASSLRSGGAGELFF
TRBJ2-2 | TRBV5-1 | - | - | TGCGCCAGCAGCTCCGCTTTTGAGCCCGGGGAGCTGTTTTTT | CASSSAFEPGELFF
TRBJ2-1 | TRBV7-3 | TRBD2 | - | TGTGCCAGCAGCTCTAGGTTGGCGGGAGGGGGGCGTGAGCAGTTCTTC | CASSSRLAGGGREQFF
TRBJ1-2 | TRBV6-1 | - | - | TGTGCCAGCAGTGAAGGGGCAGGTGGTGGCTACACCTTC | CASSEGAGGGYTF
TRBJ2-2 | TRBV3-1/TRBV3-2 | TRBD2 | - | TGTGCCAGCTTCCCAGCGGGAGGTGCCGGGGAGCTGTTTTTT | CASFPAGGAGELFF
TRBJ1-6 | TRBV15 | - | - | TGTGCCACCAGCAGAGATACCCACAGGACCAATTCACCCCTCCACTTT | CATSRDTHRTNSPLHF
TRBJ1-3 | TRBV5-5 | - | - | TGTGCCAGCAGCTGGGGGCAGAACTCTGGAAACACCATATATTTT | CASSWGQNSGNTIYF
TRBJ1-2 | TRBV10-3 | TRBD1 | - | TGTGCCATCAGTCCTTCGGACAGGGGGGATTATGGCTACACCTTC | CAISPSDRGDYGYTF
TRBJ2-4 | TRBV24-1 | TRBD2 | - | TGTGCCACCAGTGACCCCCAGGGAGGGGAAAACATTCAGTACTTC | CATSDPQGGENIQYF
TRBJ1-4 | TRBV5-1 | TRBD1 | - | TGCGCCAGCTCAAGGACAGGGTCCGGTGAAAAACTGTTTTTT | CASSRTGSGEKLFF
TRBJ2-7 | TRBV29-1 | TRBD1 | - | TGCAGCGTTGAAGAGACAGGGATCTACGAGCAGTACTTC | CSVEETGIYEQYF
TRBJ2-2 | TRBV9 | TRBD1 | few | TGTGCCAGCAGCGTAGCGCTACAGGGGGCCGGGGAGCTGTTTTTT | CASSVALQGAGELFF
TRBJ2-3 | TRBV9 | - | - | TGTGCCAGCAGCGTCTTTACCATGGGGGGGGGCCCAGATACGCAGTATTTT | CASSVFTMGGGPDTQYF
TRBJ2-3 | TRBV11-3 | TRBD1 | - | TGTGCCAGCAGCTTAGGGACAGGGGAGGCAGATACGCAGTATTTT | CASSLGTGEADTQYF
TRBJ2-3 | TRBV2 | TRBD2 | - | TGTGCCAGCAGTGAAAAGTCTAGCGGATACACAGATACGCAGTATTTT | CASSEKSSGYTDTQYF
TRBJ2-3 | TRBV9 | - | - | TGTGCCAGCGGCTACCCCGAGGGCAGATATACTAGCACAGATACGCAGTATTTT | CASGYPEGRYTSTDTQYF
TRBJ1-1 | TRBV27 | - | - | TGTGCCAGCAGTTATCTGCAGGGGAACACTGAAGCTTTCTTT | CASSYLQGNTEAFF
TRBJ1-5 | TRBV7-2 | TRBD1 | - | TGTGCCAGCAGCTCCACAGTAGGGCTGACAGGGGGTGGCCAGCCCCAGCATTTT | CASSSTVGLTGGGQPQHF
TRBJ2-2 | TRBV18 | - | - | TGTGCCAGCTCAGGAGGGCCGAACACCGGGGAGCTGTTTTTT | CASSGGPNTGELFF
TRBJ2-1 | TRBV19 | TRBD2 | - | TGTGCCAGTAGTATTTCCGCGGGAGGGCCAGAAGGCAATGAGCAGTTCTTC | CASSISAGGPEGNEQFF
TRBJ2-2 | TRBV19 | TRBD2 | - | TGTGCCAGTAGTATATTAAGACTAGCATCCGGGGAGCTGTTTTTT | CASSILRLASGELFF
TRBJ2-2 | TRBV4-1 | - | - | TGCGCCAGCAGCCCCAGGGAATACGGGGAGCTGTTTTTT | CASSPREYGELFF